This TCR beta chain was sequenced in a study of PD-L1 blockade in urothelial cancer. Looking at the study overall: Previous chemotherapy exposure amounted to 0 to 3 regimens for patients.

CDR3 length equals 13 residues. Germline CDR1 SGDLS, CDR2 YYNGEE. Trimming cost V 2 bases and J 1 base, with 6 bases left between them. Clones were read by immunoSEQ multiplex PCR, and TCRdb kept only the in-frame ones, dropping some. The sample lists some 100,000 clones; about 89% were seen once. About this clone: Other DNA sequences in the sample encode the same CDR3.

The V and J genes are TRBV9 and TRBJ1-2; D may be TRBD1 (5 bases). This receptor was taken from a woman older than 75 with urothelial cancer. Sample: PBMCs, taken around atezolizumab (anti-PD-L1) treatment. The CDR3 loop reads CASSVDSNYGYTF. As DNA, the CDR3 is TGTGCCAGCAGCGTCGACAGTAACTATGGCTACACCTTC.